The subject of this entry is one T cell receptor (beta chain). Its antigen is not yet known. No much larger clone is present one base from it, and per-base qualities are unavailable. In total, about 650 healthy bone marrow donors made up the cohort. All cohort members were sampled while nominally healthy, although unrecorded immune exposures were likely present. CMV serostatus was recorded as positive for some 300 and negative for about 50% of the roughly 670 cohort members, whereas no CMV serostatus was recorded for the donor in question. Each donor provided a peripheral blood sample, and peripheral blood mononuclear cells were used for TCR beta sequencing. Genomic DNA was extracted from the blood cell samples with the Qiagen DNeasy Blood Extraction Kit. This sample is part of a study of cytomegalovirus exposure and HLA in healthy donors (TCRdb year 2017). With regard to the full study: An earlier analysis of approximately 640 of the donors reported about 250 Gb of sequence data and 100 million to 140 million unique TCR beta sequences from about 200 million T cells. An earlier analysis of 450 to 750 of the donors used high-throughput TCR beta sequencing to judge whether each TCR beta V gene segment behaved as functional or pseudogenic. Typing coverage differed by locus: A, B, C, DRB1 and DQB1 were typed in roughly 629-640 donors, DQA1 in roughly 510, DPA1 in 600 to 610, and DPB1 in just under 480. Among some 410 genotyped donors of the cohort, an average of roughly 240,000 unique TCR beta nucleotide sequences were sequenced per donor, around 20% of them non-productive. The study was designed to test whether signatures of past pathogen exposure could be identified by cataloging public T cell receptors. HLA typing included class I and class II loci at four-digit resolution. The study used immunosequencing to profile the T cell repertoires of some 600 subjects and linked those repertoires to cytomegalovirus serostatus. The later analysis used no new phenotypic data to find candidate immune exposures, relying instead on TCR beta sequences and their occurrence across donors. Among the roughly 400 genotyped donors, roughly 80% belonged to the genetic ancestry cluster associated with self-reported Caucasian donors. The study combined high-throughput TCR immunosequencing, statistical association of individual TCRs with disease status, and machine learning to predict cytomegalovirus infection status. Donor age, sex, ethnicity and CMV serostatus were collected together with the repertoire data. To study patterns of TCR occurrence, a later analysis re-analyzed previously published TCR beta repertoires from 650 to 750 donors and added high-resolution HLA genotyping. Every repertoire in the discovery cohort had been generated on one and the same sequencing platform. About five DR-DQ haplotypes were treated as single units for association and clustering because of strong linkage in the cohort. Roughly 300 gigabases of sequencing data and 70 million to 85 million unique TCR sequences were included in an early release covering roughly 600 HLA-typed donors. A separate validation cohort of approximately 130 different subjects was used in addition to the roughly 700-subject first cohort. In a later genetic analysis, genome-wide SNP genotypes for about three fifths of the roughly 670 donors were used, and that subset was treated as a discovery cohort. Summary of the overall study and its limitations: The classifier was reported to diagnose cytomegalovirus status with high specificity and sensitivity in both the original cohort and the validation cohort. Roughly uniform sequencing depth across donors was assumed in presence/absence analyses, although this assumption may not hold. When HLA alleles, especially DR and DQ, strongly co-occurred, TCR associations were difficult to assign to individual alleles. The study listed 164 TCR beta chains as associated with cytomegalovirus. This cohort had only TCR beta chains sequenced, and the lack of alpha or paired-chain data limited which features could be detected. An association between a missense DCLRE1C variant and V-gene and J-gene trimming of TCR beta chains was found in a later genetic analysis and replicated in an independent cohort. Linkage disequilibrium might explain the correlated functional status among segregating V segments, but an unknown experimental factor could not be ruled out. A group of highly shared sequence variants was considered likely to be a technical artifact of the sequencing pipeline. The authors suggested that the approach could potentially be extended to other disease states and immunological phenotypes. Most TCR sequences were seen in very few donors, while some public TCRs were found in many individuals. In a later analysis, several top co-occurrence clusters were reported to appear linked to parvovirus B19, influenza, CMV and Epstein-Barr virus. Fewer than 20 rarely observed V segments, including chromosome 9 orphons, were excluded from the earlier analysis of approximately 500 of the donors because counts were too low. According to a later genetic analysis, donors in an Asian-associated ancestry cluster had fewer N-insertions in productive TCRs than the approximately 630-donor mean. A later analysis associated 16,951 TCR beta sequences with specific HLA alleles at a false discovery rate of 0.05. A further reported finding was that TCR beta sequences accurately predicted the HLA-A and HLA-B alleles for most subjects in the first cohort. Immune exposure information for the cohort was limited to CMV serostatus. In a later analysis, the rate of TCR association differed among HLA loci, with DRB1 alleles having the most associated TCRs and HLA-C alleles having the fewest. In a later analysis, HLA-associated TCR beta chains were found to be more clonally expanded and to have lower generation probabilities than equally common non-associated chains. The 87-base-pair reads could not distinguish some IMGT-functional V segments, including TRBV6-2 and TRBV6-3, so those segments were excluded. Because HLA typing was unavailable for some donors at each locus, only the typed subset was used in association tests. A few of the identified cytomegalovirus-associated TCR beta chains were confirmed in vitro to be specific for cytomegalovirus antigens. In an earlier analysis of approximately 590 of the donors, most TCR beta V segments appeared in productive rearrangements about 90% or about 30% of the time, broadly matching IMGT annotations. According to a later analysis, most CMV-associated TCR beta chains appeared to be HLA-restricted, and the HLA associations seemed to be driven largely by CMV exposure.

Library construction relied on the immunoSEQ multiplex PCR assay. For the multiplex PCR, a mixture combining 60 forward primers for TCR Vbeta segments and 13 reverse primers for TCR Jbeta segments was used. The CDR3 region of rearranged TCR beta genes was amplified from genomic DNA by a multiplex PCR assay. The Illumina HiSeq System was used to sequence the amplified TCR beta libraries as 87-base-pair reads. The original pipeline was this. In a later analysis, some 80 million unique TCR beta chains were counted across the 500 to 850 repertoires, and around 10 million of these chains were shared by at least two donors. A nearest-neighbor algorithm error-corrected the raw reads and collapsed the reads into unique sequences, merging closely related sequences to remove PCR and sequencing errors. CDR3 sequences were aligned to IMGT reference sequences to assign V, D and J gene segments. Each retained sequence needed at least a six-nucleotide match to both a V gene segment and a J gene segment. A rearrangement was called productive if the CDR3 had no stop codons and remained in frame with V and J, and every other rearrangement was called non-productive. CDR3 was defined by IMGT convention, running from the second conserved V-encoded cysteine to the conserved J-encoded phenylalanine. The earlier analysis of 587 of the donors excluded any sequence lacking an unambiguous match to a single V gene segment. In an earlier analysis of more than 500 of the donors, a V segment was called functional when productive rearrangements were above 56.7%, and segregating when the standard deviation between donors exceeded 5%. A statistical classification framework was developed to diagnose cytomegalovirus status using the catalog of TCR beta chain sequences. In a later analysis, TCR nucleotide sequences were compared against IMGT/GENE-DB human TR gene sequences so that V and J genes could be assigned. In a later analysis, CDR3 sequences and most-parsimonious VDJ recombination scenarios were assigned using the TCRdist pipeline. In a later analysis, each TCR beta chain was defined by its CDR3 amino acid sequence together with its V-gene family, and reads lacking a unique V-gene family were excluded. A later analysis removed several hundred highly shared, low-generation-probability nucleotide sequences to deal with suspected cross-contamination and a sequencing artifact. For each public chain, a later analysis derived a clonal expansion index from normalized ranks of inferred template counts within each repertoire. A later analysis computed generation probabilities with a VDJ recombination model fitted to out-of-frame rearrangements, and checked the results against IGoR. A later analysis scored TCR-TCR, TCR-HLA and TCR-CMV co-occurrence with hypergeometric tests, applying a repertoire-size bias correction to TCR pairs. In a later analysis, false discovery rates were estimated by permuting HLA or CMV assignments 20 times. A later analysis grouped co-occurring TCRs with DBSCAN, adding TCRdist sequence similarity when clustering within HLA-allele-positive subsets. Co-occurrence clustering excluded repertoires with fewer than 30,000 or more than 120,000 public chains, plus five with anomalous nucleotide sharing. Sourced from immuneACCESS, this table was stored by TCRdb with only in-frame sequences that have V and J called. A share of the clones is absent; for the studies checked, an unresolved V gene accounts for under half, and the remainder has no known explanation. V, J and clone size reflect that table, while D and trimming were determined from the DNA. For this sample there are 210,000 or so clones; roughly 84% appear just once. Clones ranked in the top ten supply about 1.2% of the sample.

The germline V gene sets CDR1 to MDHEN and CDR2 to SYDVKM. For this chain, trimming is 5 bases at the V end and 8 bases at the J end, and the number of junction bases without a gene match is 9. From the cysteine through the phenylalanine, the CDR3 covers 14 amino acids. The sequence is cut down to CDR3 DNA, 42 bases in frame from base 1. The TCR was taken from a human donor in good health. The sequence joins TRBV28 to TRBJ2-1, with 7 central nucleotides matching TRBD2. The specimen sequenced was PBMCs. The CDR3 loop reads CASSGKRTRYEQFF. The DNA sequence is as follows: TGTGCCAGCAGTGGAAAGAGGACTAGATATGAGCAGTTCTTC.